One sample yielded the 3 T cell receptor beta chains listed below, sequenced in a study of PD-1 and CTLA-4 blockade in melanoma. The assay was immunoSEQ multiplex PCR, and TCRdb's table has in-frame clones only and misses some. The sample has about 16,000 clones; roughly 70% are singletons. Sample: CD8+ T cells from peripheral blood, taken from a patient given anti-PD-1 treatment. The receptors originated from a human donor with melanoma.

This clone was detected a few times. The V call is TRBV29-1, the J call TRBJ1-1; 11 nucleotides line up with TRBD1. Germline lookup yields CDR1 SQVTM and CDR2 ANQGSEA. This CDR3 is built from 17 residues. Trimming took 0 bases from V and 4 from J; bases not matched to a gene: 10. The CDR3 DNA sequence: TGCAGCGTTGAAGAGGACAGGGGGCTGGAATGGAGCACTGAAGCTTTCTTT. Translated: CSVEEDRGLEWSTEAFF.

The chain's CDR3 is CASSSPDVPGNTIYF. As DNA, the CDR3 is TGTGCCAGCAGCTCCCCCGACGTCCCTGGAAACACCATATATTTT. The V call is TRBV7-2, the J call TRBJ1-3; D remains unclear. From germline, CDR1 is SGHTA and CDR2 FQGNSA. The ends were cut back, 4 bases at V and 2 bases at J, with 12 bases in the middle. The CDR3 is 15 residues long.

The rearrangement uses TRBV7-9 and TRBJ2-5, with 9 bases aligning to TRBD1. The CDR3 runs to 16 residues. The germline CDR1 and CDR2 sequences are SEHNR and FQNEAQ (reference sequence). V lost 1 base and J lost 1; bases outside the gene matches: 4. In DNA, the CDR3 is TGTGCCAGCAGCTTAGGGGGACAGGGCCCCCAAGAGACCCAGTACTTC. Translating it yields CASSLGGQGPQETQYF.